This passage covers 14 T cell receptor beta chains from one sample sequenced in a study of shared clonotypes between healthy human individuals. The data were produced by immunoSEQ multiplex PCR, yet TCRdb's version contains in-frame clones alone and is incomplete. The sample carries some 1.1 million clones, around 77% recorded once. Sequencing was done on a sample of memory CD4+ T cells from PBMCs. Subset here: CD45RA-negative fraction. The receptors originated from a man aged 18-30 years in good health. Some clones in this sample may be carry-over from other donors' samples.

The chain's CDR3 is CASSDVGGAEAFF. In nucleotides, the CDR3 is TGTGCCAGCAGCGACGTGGGGGGGGCTGAAGCTTTCTTT. V gene TRBV11-2 combines with J gene TRBJ1-1, with D possibly matching TRBD1 (5 bases). The ends were cut back, 5 bases at V and 6 bases at J, with 13 bases in the middle. The CDR3 consists of 13 residues. The germline V gene has CDR1 SGHAT and CDR2 FQNNGV.

V gene TRBV6-6 combines with J gene TRBJ2-4; the D is unclear. The germline gives CDR1 MNHNY, CDR2 SVGAGI (reference sequence). The CDR3 is 14 amino acids. Trimming left V 5 bases short and J 5 bases short, with 13 bases between. CDR3 sequence (DNA): TGTGCCAGCAGTATAGACTTTACCCAAAACATTCAGTACTTC. It yields the protein CASSIDFTQNIQYF.

This clone has at least ten counts. This rearrangement joins TRBV15 to TRBJ2-2; D call uncertain. The V and J ends lost 1 base and 3 bases respectively, with 9 bases between them. This CDR3 region has 15 residues. Per the germline V gene, CDR1 is LNHNV and CDR2 is YYDKDF (reference sequence). The DNA for the CDR3 is TGTGCCACCAGCAGAGCGGGCGGCTACACCGGGGAGCTGTTTTTT. Its translation is CATSRAGGYTGELFF.

In its sample, this clone was seen a few times. This sequence joins TRBV10-3 and TRBJ2-5; no reliable D call. Germline V gene lookup returns CDR1 ENHRY and CDR2 SYGVKD. V lost 4 bases, J lost 1 base, and 7 bases lay in between. The CDR3 contains 13 residues. The CDR3 coding sequence is TGTGCCATCAGTGGGGCGGCCCAAGAGACCCAGTACTTC. Its protein product is CAISGAAQETQYF.

The chain is built from TRBV7-3 and TRBJ2-2; D might be TRBD2 (7 bases). V lost 4 bases to trimming and J lost 1 base, with 22 bases between them. CDR1 and CDR2 from the germline V gene are SGHTA and FQGTGA. This CDR3 is 19 amino acids long. CDR3 loop: CASSSGGPSGRLNTGELFF. Written as DNA, the CDR3 is TGTGCCAGCAGCTCCGGGGGGCCTAGCGGACGTTTGAACACCGGGGAGCTGTTTTTT.

The rearrangement joins TRBV30 to TRBJ2-7, with D unclear. Trimming stripped 8 bases from V and 9 bases from J, with 23 bases between. Germline CDR1 is GTSNPN and CDR2 is SVGIG (reference sequence). This CDR3 contains 13 residues. CDR3 protein: CAVTQKTYDGQYF. The CDR3 region has the DNA TGTGCCGTAACACAGAAAACCTACGATGGGCAGTACTTC.

V is TRBV5-8 and J is TRBJ2-5; possible D gene TRBD1, 5 bases. The V gene's germline CDR1 is SGHTS and CDR2 YDEGEE. This CDR3 is 18 amino acids long. V was cut by 4 bases and J by 4 bases, with 26 bases left in between. CDR3 in DNA: TGTGCCAGCAGCGGTGAGGTAGGGGCAGGACGAAGGGGAGAGACCCAGTACTTC. It encodes CASSGEVGAGRRGETQYF.

This clone was counted only a few times. The chain couples TRBV29-1 to TRBJ2-5; a possible D gene is TRBD2 (6 bases). The J call is doubtful: the DNA matches TRBJ2-7 better. The length of the CDR3 is 14 residues. The V gene's germline CDR1 is SQVTM and CDR2 ANQGSEA. The CDR3 DNA follows: TGCAGCGTCCAACGCGGGATCAACTCCTACGAGCAGTACTTC. Protein: CSVQRGINSYEQYF.

CDR3 loop: CATQGQGAGTGELFF. CDR3 in DNA: TGTGCCACCCAAGGACAGGGGGCAGGCACCGGGGAGCTGTTTTTT. V gene TRBV6-1 combines with J gene TRBJ2-2, with 11 bases that match TRBD1. J was trimmed by 4 bases and V by 10 bases; bases with no gene match: 8. Germline values: CDR1 MNHNS, CDR2 SASEGT. The CDR3 covers 15 residues.

The rearrangement joins TRBV29-1 to TRBJ2-5; the D is unclear. V gave up 7 bases and J gave up 3 bases, with 15 bases separating them. The CDR3 loop spans 13 amino acids. Germline CDR1 and CDR2: SQVTM and ANQGSEA. The CDR3 sequence: CSALRVAEETQYF. CDR3 DNA sequence: TGCAGCGCCCTCAGAGTTGCTGAAGAGACCCAGTACTTC.

V and J are TRBV27 and TRBJ2-7; D remains ambiguous. The CDR3 loop spans 15 amino acids. V was pared by 3 bases and J by 4 bases, with 16 bases between. Per germline, CDR1 MNHEY and CDR2 SMNVEV (reference sequence). CDR3 region: CASSFKEGNLYEQYF. The CDR3 DNA reads as TGTGCCAGCAGTTTTAAGGAAGGGAATTTGTACGAGCAGTACTTC.

This sequence joins TRBV7-8 and TRBJ2-7; 9 nucleotides align to TRBD2. The V and J ends lost 5 bases and 4 bases, in that order; junction bases with no gene match: 9. Germline V gene sequence: CDR1 SGHVS, CDR2 FQNEAQ. The CDR3 loop spans 15 amino acids. Here the CDR3 reads CASSLGREGSYEQYF. The CDR3 DNA reads as TGTGCCAGCAGCCTTGGGCGGGAGGGGTCGTACGAGCAGTACTTC. The variable domain in full, completed from reference TRBV7-8 and TRBJ2-7, reads GAGVSQSPRYKVAKRGQDVALRCDPISGHVSLFWYQQALGQGPEFLTYFQNEAQLDKSGLPSDRFFAERPEGSVSTLKIQRTQQEDSAVYLCASSLGREGSYEQYFGPGTRLTVT.

The genes are TRBV10-3 and TRBJ2-7; TRBD2 aligns across 9 bases. The CDR3 runs 16 residues. V was clipped by 1 base and J by 5 bases; unmatched bases: 9. CDR1 and CDR2 (germline): ENHRY, SYGVKD. CDR3 in DNA: TGTGCCATCAGTGAGTTCAGGGCGGGAGGGACACACGAGCAGTACTTC. Amino acid sequence: CAISEFRAGGTHEQYF.

CDR3: CASSYQRDTSNQPQHF. DNA of the CDR3: TGTGCCAGCAGTTACCAACGGGACACAAGCAATCAGCCCCAGCATTTT. V is TRBV28 and J is TRBJ1-5; D perhaps matches TRBD1 (6 bases). The CDR3 consists of 16 residues. Germline CDR1 MDHEN, CDR2 SYDVKM. V dropped 4 bases and J dropped 1 base, with 14 bases sitting between them. Full variable domain (remainder filled in from reference TRBV28 and TRBJ1-5): DVKVTQSSRYLVKRTGEKVFLECVQDMDHENMFWYRQDPGLGLRLIYFSYDVKMKEKGDIPEGYSVSREKKERFSLILESASTNQTSMYLCASSYQRDTSNQPQHFGDGTRLSIL.